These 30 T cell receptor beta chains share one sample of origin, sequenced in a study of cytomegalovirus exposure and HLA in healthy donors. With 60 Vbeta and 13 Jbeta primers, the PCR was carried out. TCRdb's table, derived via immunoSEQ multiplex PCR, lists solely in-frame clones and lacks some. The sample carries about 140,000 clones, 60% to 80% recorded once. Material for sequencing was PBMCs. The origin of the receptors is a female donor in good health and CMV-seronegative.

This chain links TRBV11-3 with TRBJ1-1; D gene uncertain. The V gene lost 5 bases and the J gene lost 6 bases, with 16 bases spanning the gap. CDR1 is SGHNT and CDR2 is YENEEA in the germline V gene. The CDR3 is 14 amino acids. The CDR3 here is CASSQLRSGPEAFF. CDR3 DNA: TGTGCCAGCAGCCAACTCAGGAGCGGGCCTGAAGCTTTCTTT. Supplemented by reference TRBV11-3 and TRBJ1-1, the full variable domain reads EAGVVQSPRYKIIEKKQPVAFWCNPISGHNTLYWYLQNLGQGPELLIRYENEEAVDDSQLPKDRFSAERLKGVDSTLKIQPAELGDSAVYLCASSQLRSGPEAFFGQGTRLTVV.

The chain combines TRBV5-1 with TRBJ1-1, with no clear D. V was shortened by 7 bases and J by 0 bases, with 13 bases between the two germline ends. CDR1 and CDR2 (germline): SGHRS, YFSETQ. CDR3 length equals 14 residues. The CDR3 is CASASGLVNTEAFF. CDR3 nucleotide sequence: TGCGCCAGCGCTTCCGGGTTGGTGAACACTGAAGCTTTCTTT.

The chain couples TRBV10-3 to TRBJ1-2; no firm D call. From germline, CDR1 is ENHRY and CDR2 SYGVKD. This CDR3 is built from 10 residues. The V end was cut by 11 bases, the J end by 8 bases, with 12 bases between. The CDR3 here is CASGLEGYTF. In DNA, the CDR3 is TGTGCCTCCGGACTGGAGGGCTACACCTTC.

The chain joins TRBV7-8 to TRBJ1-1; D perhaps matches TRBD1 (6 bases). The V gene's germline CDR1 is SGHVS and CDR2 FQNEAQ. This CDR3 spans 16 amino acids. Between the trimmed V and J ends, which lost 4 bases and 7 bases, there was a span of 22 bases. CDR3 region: CASSYSSRRGAGEAFF. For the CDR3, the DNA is TGTGCCAGCAGCTATTCTTCAAGACGGGGGGCAGGTGAAGCTTTCTTT.

CDR3 DNA sequence: TGCGCCAGCAGCCAAGTTCTGGGACACTCTCAAGAGACCCAGTACTTC. The encoded protein is CASSQVLGHSQETQYF. V is TRBV4-1 and J is TRBJ2-5; perhaps TRBD1 as D (6 bases). The germline V and J ends were trimmed by 1 base and 2 bases, with 14 bases remaining between them. This CDR3 contains 16 residues. Germline lookup yields CDR1 MGHRA and CDR2 YSYEKL.

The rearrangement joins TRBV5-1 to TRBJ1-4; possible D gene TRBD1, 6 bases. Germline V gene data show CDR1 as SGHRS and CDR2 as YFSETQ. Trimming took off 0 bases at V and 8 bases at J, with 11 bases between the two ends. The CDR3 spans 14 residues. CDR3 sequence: CASSLGTEFEKLFF. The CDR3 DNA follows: TGCGCCAGCAGCTTGGGGACAGAATTCGAAAAACTGTTTTTT.

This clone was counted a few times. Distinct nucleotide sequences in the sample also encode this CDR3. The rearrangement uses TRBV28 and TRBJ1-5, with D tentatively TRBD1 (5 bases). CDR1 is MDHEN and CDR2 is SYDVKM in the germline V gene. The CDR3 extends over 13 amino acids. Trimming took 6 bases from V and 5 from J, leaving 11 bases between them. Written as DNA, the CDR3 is TGTGCCAGCAGCCTACCGGGGGATCAGCCCCAGCATTTT. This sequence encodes CASSLPGDQPQHF.

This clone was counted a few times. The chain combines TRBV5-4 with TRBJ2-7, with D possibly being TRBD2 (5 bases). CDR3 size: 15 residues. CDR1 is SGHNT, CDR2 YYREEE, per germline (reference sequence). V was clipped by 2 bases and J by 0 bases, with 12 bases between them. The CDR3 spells CASSFGSGISYEQYF. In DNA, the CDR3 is TGTGCCAGCAGCTTTGGTTCGGGAATCTCCTACGAGCAGTACTTC.

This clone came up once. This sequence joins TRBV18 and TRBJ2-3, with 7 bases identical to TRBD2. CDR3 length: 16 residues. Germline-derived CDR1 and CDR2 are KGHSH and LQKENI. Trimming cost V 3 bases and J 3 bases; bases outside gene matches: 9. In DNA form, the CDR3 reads TGTGCCAGCTCACCGGGGAGGGTGGTATGGACAGATACGCAGTATTTT. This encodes CASSPGRVVWTDTQYF.

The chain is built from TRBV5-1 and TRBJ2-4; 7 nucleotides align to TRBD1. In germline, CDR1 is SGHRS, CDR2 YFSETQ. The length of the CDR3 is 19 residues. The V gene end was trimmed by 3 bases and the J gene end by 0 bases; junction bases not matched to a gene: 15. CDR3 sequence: CASSSNTRQGEVAKNIQYF. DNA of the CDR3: TGCGCCAGCAGCTCGAATACTAGACAGGGCGAGGTAGCCAAAAACATTCAGTACTTC.

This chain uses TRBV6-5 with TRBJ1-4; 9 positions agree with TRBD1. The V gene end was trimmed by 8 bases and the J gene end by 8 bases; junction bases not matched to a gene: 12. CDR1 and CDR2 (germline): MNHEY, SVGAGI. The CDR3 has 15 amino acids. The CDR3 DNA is TGTGCCAGCGGGACACAGGGGGCGATTAGGGAAAAACTGTTTTTT. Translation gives CASGTQGAIREKLFF.

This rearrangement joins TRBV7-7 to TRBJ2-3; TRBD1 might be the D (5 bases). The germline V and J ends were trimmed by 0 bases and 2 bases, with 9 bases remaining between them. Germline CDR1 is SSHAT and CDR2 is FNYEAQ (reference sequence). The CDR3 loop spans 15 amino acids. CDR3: CASSLAGEDTDTQYF. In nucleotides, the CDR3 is TGTGCCAGCAGCTTAGCAGGGGAAGACACAGATACGCAGTATTTT.

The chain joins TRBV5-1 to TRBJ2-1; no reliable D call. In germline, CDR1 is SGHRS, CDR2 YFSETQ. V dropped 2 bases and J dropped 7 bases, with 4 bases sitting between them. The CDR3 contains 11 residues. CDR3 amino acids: CASSLRNEQFF. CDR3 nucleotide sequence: TGCGCCAGCAGCTTACGGAATGAGCAGTTCTTC.

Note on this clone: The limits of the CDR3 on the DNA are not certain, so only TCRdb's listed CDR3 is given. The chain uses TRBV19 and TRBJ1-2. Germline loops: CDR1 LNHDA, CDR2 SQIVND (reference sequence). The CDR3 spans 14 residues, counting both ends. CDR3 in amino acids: CASTSGEGNYGYTF.

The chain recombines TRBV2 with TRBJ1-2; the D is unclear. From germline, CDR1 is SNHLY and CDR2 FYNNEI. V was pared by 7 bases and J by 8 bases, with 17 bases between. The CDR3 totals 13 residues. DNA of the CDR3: TGTGCCAGCACGGGTCTCCCATTACGAGGCTACACCTTC. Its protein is CASTGLPLRGYTF.

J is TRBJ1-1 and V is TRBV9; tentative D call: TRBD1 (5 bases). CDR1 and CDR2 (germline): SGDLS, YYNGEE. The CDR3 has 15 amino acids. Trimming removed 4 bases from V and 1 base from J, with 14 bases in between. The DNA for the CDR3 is TGTGCCAGCAGCTATCCTGAGACAGAGAACACTGAAGCTTTCTTT. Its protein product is CASSYPETENTEAFF.

The CDR3 reads CASSLVGRVYEQYF. The CDR3, as DNA: TGTGCCAGCAGCTTAGTAGGCAGGGTCTACGAGCAGTACTTC. This chain connects TRBV7-2 to TRBJ2-7, with D tentatively TRBD1 (5 bases). Trimming cost V 1 base and J 3 bases, with 10 bases left between them. The length of the CDR3 is 14 residues. Germline CDR1 reads SGHTA; CDR2 reads FQGNSA.

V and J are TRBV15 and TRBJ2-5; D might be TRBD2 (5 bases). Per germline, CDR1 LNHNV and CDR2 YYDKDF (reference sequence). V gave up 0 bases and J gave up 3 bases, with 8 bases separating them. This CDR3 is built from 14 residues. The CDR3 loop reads CATSRDRGEETQYF. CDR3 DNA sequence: TGTGCCACCAGCAGAGATCGGGGAGAAGAGACCCAGTACTTC.

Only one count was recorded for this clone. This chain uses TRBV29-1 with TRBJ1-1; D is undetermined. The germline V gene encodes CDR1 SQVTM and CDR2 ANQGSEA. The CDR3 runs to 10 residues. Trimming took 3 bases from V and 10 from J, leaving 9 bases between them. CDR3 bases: TGCAGCGTTGACCCTGAGGGAGCTTTCTTT. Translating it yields CSVDPEGAFF.

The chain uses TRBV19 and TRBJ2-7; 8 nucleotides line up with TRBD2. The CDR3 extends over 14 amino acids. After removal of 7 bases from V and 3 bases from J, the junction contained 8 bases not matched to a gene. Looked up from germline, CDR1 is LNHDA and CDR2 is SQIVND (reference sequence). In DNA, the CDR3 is TGTGCCAGTACCCCGGAAGCGGGAGTCTACGAGCAGTACTTC. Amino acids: CASTPEAGVYEQYF.

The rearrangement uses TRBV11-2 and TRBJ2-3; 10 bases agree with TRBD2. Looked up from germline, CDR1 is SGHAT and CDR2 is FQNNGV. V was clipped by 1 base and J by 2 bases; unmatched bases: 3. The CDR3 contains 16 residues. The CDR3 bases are TGTGCCAGCAGCTTAGGGACTAGCGGACCCACAGATACGCAGTATTTT. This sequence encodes CASSLGTSGPTDTQYF.

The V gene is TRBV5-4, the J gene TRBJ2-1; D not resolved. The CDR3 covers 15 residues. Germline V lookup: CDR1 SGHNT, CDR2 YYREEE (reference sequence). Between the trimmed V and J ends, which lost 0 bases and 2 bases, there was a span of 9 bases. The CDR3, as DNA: TGTGCCAGCAGCTTGGCAACGAGCGCCTACAATGAGCAGTTCTTC. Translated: CASSLATSAYNEQFF.

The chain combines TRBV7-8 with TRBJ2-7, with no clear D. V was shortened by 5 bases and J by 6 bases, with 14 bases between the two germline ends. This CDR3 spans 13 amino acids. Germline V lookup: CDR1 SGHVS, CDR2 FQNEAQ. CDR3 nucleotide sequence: TGTGCCAGCAGCCCGAATAGTTCGGGCGAGCAGTACTTC. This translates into CASSPNSSGEQYF.

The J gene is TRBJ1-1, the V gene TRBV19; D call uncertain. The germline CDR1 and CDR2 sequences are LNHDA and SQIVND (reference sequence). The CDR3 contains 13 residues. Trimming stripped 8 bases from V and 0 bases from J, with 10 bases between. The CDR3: CASSRFMNTEAFF. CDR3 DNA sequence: TGTGCCAGTTCGCGATTCATGAACACTGAAGCTTTCTTT.

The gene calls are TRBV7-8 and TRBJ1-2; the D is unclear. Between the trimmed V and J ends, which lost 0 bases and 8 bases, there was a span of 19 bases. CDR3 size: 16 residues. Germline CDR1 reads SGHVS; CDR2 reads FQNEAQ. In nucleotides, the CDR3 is TGTGCCAGCAGCTTAGCCCCTAAATCGGGGAGCTGGGGCTACACCTTC. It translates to CASSLAPKSGSWGYTF.

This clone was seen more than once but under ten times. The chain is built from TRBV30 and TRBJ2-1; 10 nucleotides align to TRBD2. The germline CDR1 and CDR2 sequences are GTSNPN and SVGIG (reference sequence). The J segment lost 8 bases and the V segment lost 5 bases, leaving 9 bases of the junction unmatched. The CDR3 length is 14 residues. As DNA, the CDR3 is TGTGCCTGGGACGCCGGACTAGCGGTTGATGAGCAGTTCTTC. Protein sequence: CAWDAGLAVDEQFF.

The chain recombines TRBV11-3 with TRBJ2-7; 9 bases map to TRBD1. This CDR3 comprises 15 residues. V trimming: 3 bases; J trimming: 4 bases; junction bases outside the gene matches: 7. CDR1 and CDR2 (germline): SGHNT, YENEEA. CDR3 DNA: TGTGCCAGCAGCTTCCCCGACAGGGGGAGATACGAGCAGTACTTC. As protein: CASSFPDRGRYEQYF.

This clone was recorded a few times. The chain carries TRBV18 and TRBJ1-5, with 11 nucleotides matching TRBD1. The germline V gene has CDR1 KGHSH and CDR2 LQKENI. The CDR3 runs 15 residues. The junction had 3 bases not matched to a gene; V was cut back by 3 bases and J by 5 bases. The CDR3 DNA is TGTGCCAGCTCACCGTCGGGACAGGGGGATCAGCCCCAGCATTTT. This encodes CASSPSGQGDQPQHF.

The CDR3 DNA reads as TGTGCCAGCTCACCACCGAGCGTATCTTTCTATGGCTACACCTTC. Encoded protein: CASSPPSVSFYGYTF. The chain employs TRBV18 and TRBJ1-2; the D is unclear. From germline, CDR1 is KGHSH and CDR2 LQKENI. This CDR3 has 15 residues. V was trimmed by 0 bases and J by 4 bases, leaving 12 bases between them.

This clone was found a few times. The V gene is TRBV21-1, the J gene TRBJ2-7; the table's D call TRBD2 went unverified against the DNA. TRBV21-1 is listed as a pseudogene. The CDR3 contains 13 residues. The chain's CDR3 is CASRKAITGEQYF. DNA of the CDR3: TGTGCCAGCAGAAAGGCTATCACGGGGGAGCAGTACTTC.